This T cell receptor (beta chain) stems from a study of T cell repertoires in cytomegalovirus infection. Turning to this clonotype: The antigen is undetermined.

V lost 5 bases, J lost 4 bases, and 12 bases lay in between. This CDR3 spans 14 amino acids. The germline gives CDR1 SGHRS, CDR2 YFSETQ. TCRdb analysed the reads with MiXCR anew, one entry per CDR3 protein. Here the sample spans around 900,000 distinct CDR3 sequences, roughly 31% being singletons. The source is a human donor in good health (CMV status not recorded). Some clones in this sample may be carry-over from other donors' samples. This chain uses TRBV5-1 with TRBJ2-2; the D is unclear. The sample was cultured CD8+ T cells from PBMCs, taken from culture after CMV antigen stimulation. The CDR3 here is CASSLGSPTGELFF. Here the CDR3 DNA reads TGCGCCAGCAGTCTCGGAAGCCCCACCGGGGAGCTGTTTTTT.